Listed here are 2 T cell receptor beta chains from one sample, sequenced in a study of blood T cell repertoires in COVID-19. The data were produced by immunoSEQ multiplex PCR, yet TCRdb's version contains in-frame clones alone and is incomplete. Of roughly 150,000 clones in the sample, over 75% were seen once. Sequencing used peripheral blood. The origin of the receptors is a human donor in a cohort sampled during active COVID-19.

This clone was seen many times. The J gene is TRBJ2-7, the V gene TRBV21-1; no DNA check was done on the table's D call, TRBD2. TRBV21-1 is a listed pseudogene. This CDR3 comprises 15 residues. The CDR3 here is CASSPRETENYEQYF. CDR3 sequence (DNA): TGTGCCAGCAGCCCCCGGGAGACGGAGAACTACGAGCAGTACTTC.

This rearrangement joins TRBV13 to TRBJ1-1; 7 bases match TRBD1. V was pared by 0 bases and J by 1 base, with 5 bases of the junction left unmatched. The CDR3 covers 16 residues. The germline V gene encodes CDR1 PRHDT and CDR2 FYEKMQ (reference sequence). The CDR3 is CASSLGPGQENTEAFF. In DNA form, the CDR3 reads TGTGCCAGCAGCTTAGGCCCTGGACAGGAGAACACTGAAGCTTTCTTT.